Detailed here is one T cell receptor beta chain. The antigen is unknown. Method: immunoSEQ multiplex PCR; TCRdb's copy keeps in-frame clones and lacks some. The profile shows around 75,000 clones, more than 65% of them singletons. This entry belongs to a study of vaccination effects on CD4 cells after COVID-19. The wider study: Specimens were obtained from a couple of convalescent patients 16 days and one week prior to vaccination.

The V end was cut by 4 bases, the J end by 14 bases, with 19 bases between. The CDR3 runs to 13 residues. Sequencing in the ViraFEST assay came after antigen-specific CD4+ T cells had been expanded with viral peptide pools, which were used to stimulate PBMC. Having been cultured for ten to eleven days, the cells underwent CD4+ T cell isolation. The infection with SARS-CoV-2 (confirmed by PCR) occurred in this person between March and December 2020. PBMC were cultured at some 2.1 million per well with 10 IU/ml IL-2 and 7.5 to 10 ug/ml peptides. Cells in the negative control culture received an HIV-1 Nef peptide pool. Fresh IL-2-containing medium replaced half the medium on days 3 and 7.

This specimen consisted of CD4+ T cells from PBMCs cultured with HIV peptides, obtained before COVID-19 vaccination. Subset: HIV-1 Nef peptide pool negative control/reference culture. The receptor comes from a human donor who had a prior SARS-CoV-2 infection. V usage is TRBV12-3 or TRBV12-4 and J usage is TRBJ2-3; D may correspond to TRBD1 or TRBD2 (5 bases each). DNA for the CDR3: TGTGCCAGCAGTTACTCTCGGACACCGGGGCCGTATTTT. This translates into CASSYSRTPGPYF.